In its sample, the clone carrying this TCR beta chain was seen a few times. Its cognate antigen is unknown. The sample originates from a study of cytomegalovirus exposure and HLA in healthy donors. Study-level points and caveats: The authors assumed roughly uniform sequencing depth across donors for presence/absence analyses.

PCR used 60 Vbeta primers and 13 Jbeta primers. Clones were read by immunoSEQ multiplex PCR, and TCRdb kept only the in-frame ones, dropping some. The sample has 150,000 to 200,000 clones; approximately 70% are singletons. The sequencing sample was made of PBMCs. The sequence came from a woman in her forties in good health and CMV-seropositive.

The CDR3 DNA follows: TGTGCCAGCAGCTACTCGGGAGGCACTGAAGCTTTCTTT. Protein: CASSYSGGTEAFF. The rearrangement joins TRBV7-9 to TRBJ1-1; D is unresolved. The germline V and J ends were trimmed by 4 bases and 4 bases, with 10 bases remaining between them. Per germline, CDR1 SEHNR and CDR2 FQNEAQ (reference sequence). The CDR3 consists of 13 residues.